Following are 28 T cell receptor beta chains from one sample sequenced in a study of blood T cell repertoires in COVID-19. Using immunoSEQ multiplex PCR, the repertoire was profiled, and TCRdb retains in-frame clones only, with some absent. The profile shows 110,000 or so clones, approximately 78% of them singletons. Sequencing was carried out using peripheral blood. These receptors all stem from a woman of 80 years or more with acute or convalescent COVID-19.

This clone came up a few times. This chain connects TRBV11-2 to TRBJ2-7; TRBD2 aligns across 8 bases. Per the germline V gene, CDR1 is SGHAT and CDR2 is FQNNGV. J was trimmed by 0 bases and V by 5 bases; bases with no gene match: 3. The CDR3 runs 14 residues. The CDR3 reads CASSRTSTSYEQYF. As DNA, the CDR3 is TGTGCCAGCAGCCGGACTAGCACCTCCTACGAGCAGTACTTC.

The genes are TRBV29-1 and TRBJ1-2; D is ambiguous. The length of the CDR3 is 14 residues. V was clipped by 4 bases and J by 0 bases, with 12 bases between them. Germline values: CDR1 SQVTM, CDR2 ANQGSEA. This chain's CDR3 is CSVVAPVTNYGYTF. For the CDR3, the DNA is TGCAGCGTTGTAGCGCCAGTAACTAACTATGGCTACACCTTC.

The J gene is TRBJ1-5, the V gene TRBV10-3; the D gene is possibly TRBD1 (5 bases). This CDR3 is 15 amino acids long. V lost 6 bases and J 3 bases, leaving 15 bases between the germline ends. Germline CDR1 ENHRY, CDR2 SYGVKD. CDR3 sequence (DNA): TGTGCCATCAGCGGGGGAGAAAGGGACAATCAGCCCCAGCATTTT. It encodes CAISGGERDNQPQHF.

This clone was observed a handful of times. The rearrangement uses TRBV29-1 and TRBJ2-1; 9 bases match TRBD2. The CDR3 covers 14 residues. The germline V gene encodes CDR1 SQVTM and CDR2 ANQGSEA. V dropped 5 bases and J dropped 2; count of bases not matched to a gene: 4. CDR3 in amino acids: CSVRREGTYNEQFF. In nucleotides, the CDR3 is TGCAGCGTTCGGCGGGAGGGGACCTACAATGAGCAGTTCTTC.

V usage is TRBV11-2 and J usage is TRBJ1-1; D is possibly TRBD1 (5 bases). In germline, CDR1 is SGHAT, CDR2 FQNNGV. This CDR3 region has 16 residues. Trimming shortened V by 4 bases and J by 3 bases, and 18 bases separated the two germline ends. CDR3 in amino acids: CASSSRQGFVDTEAFF. The CDR3, as DNA: TGTGCCAGCAGCTCACGCCAGGGCTTCGTAGACACTGAAGCTTTCTTT.

The CDR3 loop is CASSLDGQSYGYTF. CDR3 bases: TGCGCCAGCAGCTTGGATGGACAGAGCTATGGCTACACCTTC. This sequence joins TRBV5-1 and TRBJ1-2, with D possibly TRBD1 on 6 matching bases. Germline CDR1 SGHRS, CDR2 YFSETQ. The CDR3 spans 14 residues. Deletions cut 0 bases from V and 4 bases from J, with 10 bases between.

This clone was seen once. The chain is built from TRBV4-3 and TRBJ2-3; TRBD2 aligns across 13 bases. Losses at the gene ends were 0 bases for V and 6 bases for J; bases not matched to a gene: 12. CDR1 LGHNA and CDR2 YSLEER come from the germline V gene. The CDR3 length is 19 residues. CDR3 sequence (DNA): TGCGCCAGCAGCCAAGAAGCAGTAGGACTAGCGGGAGTGAGGGATACGCAGTATTTT. Amino acids: CASSQEAVGLAGVRDTQYF.

CDR3 DNA sequence: TGTGCCGCACGAGGGGGATTGGAAGAAAAACTGTTTTTT. Translating gives CAARGGLEEKLFF. V is TRBV5-4 and J is TRBJ1-4; TRBD1 might be the D (6 bases). Trimming took off 10 bases at V and 8 bases at J, with 18 bases between the two ends. Per the germline V gene, CDR1 is SGHNT and CDR2 is YYREEE (reference sequence). CDR3 length: 13 residues.

J is TRBJ1-1 and V is TRBV9, with a possible D match to TRBD1 (5 bases). There are 13 residues in the CDR3. CDR1 is SGDLS, CDR2 YYNGEE, per germline. V was pared by 1 base and J by 2 bases, with 6 bases between. CDR3 in amino acids: CASSVQGNTEAFF. Here the CDR3 DNA reads TGTGCCAGCAGCGTACAGGGAAACACTGAAGCTTTCTTT. Full variable domain (remainder filled in from reference TRBV9 and TRBJ1-1): DSGVTQTPKHLITATGQRVTLRCSPRSGDLSVYWYQQSLDQGLQFLIQYYNGEERAKGNILERFSAQQFPDLHSELNLSSLELGDSALYFCASSVQGNTEAFFGQGTRLTVV.

This clone was seen a handful of times. The rearrangement links TRBV7-9 to TRBJ2-1; 7 positions agree with TRBD1. The V gene end was trimmed by 4 bases and the J gene end by 2 bases; junction bases not matched to a gene: 8. CDR3 length: 16 residues. The germline V gene encodes CDR1 SEHNR and CDR2 FQNEAQ (reference sequence). CDR3 loop: CASSSDRASAYNEQFF. CDR3 nucleotides: TGTGCCAGCAGCTCCGACAGGGCGAGTGCCTACAATGAGCAGTTCTTC.

The rearrangement joins TRBV10-2 to TRBJ1-4; D might be TRBD1 (5 bases). This CDR3 is 14 amino acids long. Deletions cut 0 bases from V and 7 bases from J, with 9 bases between. The germline V gene has CDR1 WSHSY and CDR2 SAAADI. This chain's CDR3 is CASSESQEREKLFF. The CDR3 coding sequence is TGCGCCAGCAGTGAGTCACAGGAACGTGAAAAACTGTTTTTT.

The gene calls are TRBV2 and TRBJ2-5, with TRBD1 matching over 12 bases. The CDR3 contains 17 residues. V was pared by 3 bases and J by 5 bases, with 10 bases of the junction left unmatched. Germline lookup yields CDR1 SNHLY and CDR2 FYNNEI. Here the CDR3 DNA reads TGTGCCAGCAGTGATTATTTCGGGGGACAGGGGGCTGAGACCCAGTACTTC. Amino acid sequence: CASSDYFGGQGAETQYF.

The chain employs TRBV30 and TRBJ1-3, with 8 bases lining up with TRBD1. This CDR3 comprises 15 residues. J lost 5 bases, V lost 0 bases, and 6 bases had no gene match. Germline V gene data show CDR1 as GTSNPN and CDR2 as SVGIG (reference sequence). This CDR3 reads CAWSVGQGRRNTIYF. The CDR3 DNA reads TGTGCCTGGAGTGTCGGACAGGGACGAAGAAACACCATATATTTT.

The V gene is TRBV27, the J gene TRBJ1-1; TRBD1 matches 9 bases. This CDR3 is 14 amino acids long. V was pared by 5 bases and J by 3 bases, with 4 bases of the junction left unmatched. Germline V gene sequence: CDR1 MNHEY, CDR2 SMNVEV (reference sequence). The CDR3 nucleotides read TGTGCCAGCAGTCGACAGGGGGGGGACACTGAAGCTTTCTTT. Encoded protein: CASSRQGGDTEAFF.

Only one count was recorded for this clone. The chain is built from TRBV19 and TRBJ2-3, with D tentatively TRBD2 (5 bases). This CDR3 has 13 residues. From germline, CDR1 is LNHDA and CDR2 SQIVND (reference sequence). V was shortened by 0 bases and J by 6 bases, with 7 bases between the two germline ends. The CDR3 here is CASSIERGDTQYF. The CDR3 bases are TGTGCCAGTAGTATAGAAAGAGGGGATACGCAGTATTTT.

The chain combines TRBV28 with TRBJ2-7; TRBD2 agrees at 9 bases. Germline trimming cut 3 bases from V and 7 bases from J; bases unmatched to any gene: 7. There are 14 residues in the CDR3. Germline loops: CDR1 MDHEN, CDR2 SYDVKM. This CDR3 is CASSLGGRALEQYF. The CDR3 DNA sequence: TGTGCCAGCAGTTTGGGCGGGAGGGCCTTAGAGCAGTACTTC. The complete variable domain, with remaining parts taken from reference TRBV28 and TRBJ2-7, reads DVKVTQSSRYLVKRTGEKVFLECVQDMDHENMFWYRQDPGLGLRLIYFSYDVKMKEKGDIPEGYSVSREKKERFSLILESASTNQTSMYLCASSLGGRALEQYFGPGTRLTVT.

By frequency in the sample, this clone is medium-sized. The CDR3 DNA reads TGTGCCAGCCAAGGACAGGGGGCCGGGGAGCTGTTTTTT. Residues: CASQGQGAGELFF. V usage is TRBV6-5 and J usage is TRBJ2-2; TRBD1 matches 10 bases. Germline V lookup: CDR1 MNHEY, CDR2 SVGAGI. CDR3 size: 13 residues. Losses at the gene ends were 8 bases for V and 6 bases for J; bases not matched to a gene: 3.

The chain is built from TRBV7-9 and TRBJ2-1, with D tentatively TRBD2 (6 bases). Trimming took 7 bases from V and 3 from J, leaving 16 bases between them. The CDR3 totals 15 residues. Germline assignment: CDR1 SEHNR and CDR2 FQNEAQ (reference sequence). The CDR3 is CASTERGGDYNEQFF. Here the CDR3 DNA reads TGTGCCAGCACCGAACGGGGAGGAGACTACAATGAGCAGTTCTTC.

Concerning this clone itself: Other DNA sequences from this sample encode an identical CDR3 as well. The chain recombines TRBV11-3 with TRBJ2-2; D is perhaps TRBD1 (5 bases). With 1 base removed from V and 2 bases from J, the gap between germline ends came to 8 bases. Germline assignment: CDR1 SGHNT and CDR2 YENEEA. The CDR3 is 15 amino acids. Written as DNA, the CDR3 is TGTGCCAGCAGCTTAGGACAGTCTAACACCGGGGAGCTGTTTTTT. Its protein is CASSLGQSNTGELFF.

This sequence joins TRBV3-1 (or the pseudogene TRBV3-2) and TRBJ2-3, with D maybe TRBD1 (5 bases). V was pared by 4 bases and J by 2 bases, with 13 bases between. The CDR3 has 15 amino acids. Germline V gives CDR1 LGHDT, CDR2 YNNKEL (reference sequence). CDR3 protein: CASSRQGHPTDTQYF. Here the CDR3 DNA reads TGTGCCAGCAGCCGTCAGGGCCATCCCACAGATACGCAGTATTTT.

This chain links TRBV5-1 with TRBJ2-1, with D uncertain. Germline V gene sequence: CDR1 SGHRS, CDR2 YFSETQ. Trimming removed 5 bases from V and 0 bases from J, with 15 bases in between. CDR3 size: 16 residues. CDR3 sequence reads: CASSSFPVDSYNEQFF. Written as DNA, the CDR3 is TGCGCCAGCAGTAGTTTTCCGGTAGACTCCTACAATGAGCAGTTCTTC.

The rearrangement links TRBV7-2 to TRBJ1-2; 8 bases map to TRBD1. The CDR3 spans 17 residues. CDR1 is SGHTA, CDR2 FQGNSA, per germline. V dropped 1 base and J dropped 4; count of bases not matched to a gene: 11. CDR3: CASSLGRQGMGGYGYTF. The CDR3 nucleotides read TGTGCCAGCAGCTTAGGAAGACAGGGGATGGGGGGCTATGGCTACACCTTC. Based on the CDR3 plus reference TRBV7-2 and TRBJ1-2, the full variable domain is GAGVSQSPSNKVTEKGKDVELRCDPISGHTALYWYRQSLGQGLEFLIYFQGNSAPDKSGLPSDRFSAERTGGSVSTLTIQRTQQEDSAVYLCASSLGRQGMGGYGYTFGSGTRLTVV.

This clone was picked up a small number of times. The chain has TRBV27 and TRBJ2-3, with TRBD2 matching 9 bases. The V gene's germline CDR1 is MNHEY and CDR2 SMNVEV (reference sequence). CDR3 size: 15 residues. Trimming removed 6 bases from V and 2 bases from J; junction bases left unmatched: 6. This CDR3 reads CASSPAGGFTDTQYF. The CDR3 bases are TGTGCCAGCAGCCCAGCGGGAGGATTCACAGATACGCAGTATTTT.

The chain recombines TRBV5-6 with TRBJ2-3, with D uncertain. The CDR3 spans 16 residues. Germline loops: CDR1 SGHDT, CDR2 YYEEEE. V lost 4 bases and J 1 base, leaving 16 bases between the germline ends. The CDR3 coding sequence is TGTGCCAGCAGCCCGCTGAGTTCCTACGGCACAGATACGCAGTATTTT. Translated: CASSPLSSYGTDTQYF.

The chain carries TRBV27 and TRBJ2-2; 9 bases fit TRBD1. This CDR3 contains 16 residues. The V and J ends lost 3 bases and 1 base, in that order; junction bases with no gene match: 3. Germline CDR1 is MNHEY and CDR2 is SMNVEV (reference sequence). The CDR3 loop is CASSFPGQGNTGELFF. In DNA, the CDR3 is TGTGCCAGCAGTTTCCCGGGACAGGGGAACACCGGGGAGCTGTTTTTT.

The gene calls are TRBV19 and TRBJ1-1; 10 nucleotides match TRBD1. Germline V lookup: CDR1 LNHDA, CDR2 SQIVND (reference sequence). V trimming: 3 bases; J trimming: 4 bases; junction bases outside the gene matches: 11. The CDR3 sequence is 17 residues long. This chain's CDR3 is CASSMGQGKFMGTEAFF. CDR3 nucleotides: TGTGCCAGTAGTATGGGACAGGGGAAGTTCATGGGCACTGAAGCTTTCTTT.

The rearrangement uses TRBV6-5 and TRBJ2-7, with 7 bases aligning to TRBD1. The CDR3 runs to 13 residues. V trimming: 7 bases; J trimming: 7 bases; junction bases outside the gene matches: 10. Germline assignment: CDR1 MNHEY and CDR2 SVGAGI. The CDR3, as DNA: TGTGCCAGCACCCAAAAAGGGGGCCGGGAGCAGTACTTC. This sequence encodes CASTQKGGREQYF.

The chain joins TRBV5-1 to TRBJ2-5; no firm D call. V lost 5 bases and J 4 bases, leaving 9 bases between the germline ends. Germline loops: CDR1 SGHRS, CDR2 YFSETQ. The CDR3 consists of 12 residues. DNA for the CDR3: TGCGCCAGCAGATCTAACAGAGAGACCCAGTACTTC. It codes for CASRSNRETQYF.